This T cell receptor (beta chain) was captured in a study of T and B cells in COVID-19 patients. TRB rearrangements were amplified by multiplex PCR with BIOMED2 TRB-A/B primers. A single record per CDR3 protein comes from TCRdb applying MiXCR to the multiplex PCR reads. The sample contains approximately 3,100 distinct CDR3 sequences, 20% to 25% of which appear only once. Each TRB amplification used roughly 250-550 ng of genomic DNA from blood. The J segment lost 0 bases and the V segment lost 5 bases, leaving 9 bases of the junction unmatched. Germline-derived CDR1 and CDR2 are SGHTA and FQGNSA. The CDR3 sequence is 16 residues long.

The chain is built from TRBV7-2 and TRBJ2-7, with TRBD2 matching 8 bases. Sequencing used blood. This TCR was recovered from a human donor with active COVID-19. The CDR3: CASSTATSGSSYEQYF. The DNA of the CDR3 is TGTGCCAGCAGCACGGCAACTAGCGGAAGCTCCTACGAGCAGTACTTC.